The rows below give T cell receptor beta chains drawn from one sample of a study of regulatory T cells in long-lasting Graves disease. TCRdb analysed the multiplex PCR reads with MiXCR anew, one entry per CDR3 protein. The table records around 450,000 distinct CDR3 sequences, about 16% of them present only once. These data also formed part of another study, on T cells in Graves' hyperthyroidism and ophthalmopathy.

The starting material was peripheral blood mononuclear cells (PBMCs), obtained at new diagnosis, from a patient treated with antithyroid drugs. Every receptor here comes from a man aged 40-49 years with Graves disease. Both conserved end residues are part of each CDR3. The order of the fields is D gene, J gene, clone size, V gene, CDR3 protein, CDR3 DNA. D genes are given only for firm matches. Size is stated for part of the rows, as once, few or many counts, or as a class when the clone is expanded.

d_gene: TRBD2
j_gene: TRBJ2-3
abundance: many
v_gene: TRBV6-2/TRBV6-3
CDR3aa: CASSSRGASGSRDTQYF
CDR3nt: TGTGCCAGCAGTTCCCGAGGGGCTAGCGGGAGTCGTGATACGCAGTATTTT

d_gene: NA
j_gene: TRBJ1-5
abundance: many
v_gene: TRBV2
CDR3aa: CASSERGVQPQHF
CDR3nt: TGTGCCAGCAGTGAGAGAGGGGTTCAGCCCCAGCATTTT

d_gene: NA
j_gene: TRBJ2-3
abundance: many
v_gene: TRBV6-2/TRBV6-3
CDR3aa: CASSGVGWGATDTQYF
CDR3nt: TGTGCCAGCAGTGGCGTGGGGTGGGGGGCGACAGATACGCAGTATTTT

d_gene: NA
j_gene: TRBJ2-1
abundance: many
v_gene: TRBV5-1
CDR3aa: CASSRISDYYNEQFF
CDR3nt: TGCGCCAGCAGCCGAATTAGCGACTATTACAATGAGCAGTTCTTC

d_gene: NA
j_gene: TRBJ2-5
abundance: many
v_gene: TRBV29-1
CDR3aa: CSGRTGRSETQYF
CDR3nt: TGCAGCGGGCGAACAGGGAGATCGGAGACCCAGTACTTC

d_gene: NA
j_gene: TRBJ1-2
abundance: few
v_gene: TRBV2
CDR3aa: CASSDRLTASGYGYTF
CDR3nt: TGTGCCAGCAGTGATCGCTTGACCGCCTCAGGCTATGGCTACACCTTC

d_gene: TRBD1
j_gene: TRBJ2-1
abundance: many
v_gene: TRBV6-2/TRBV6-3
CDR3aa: CASSYDGRGSGEQFF
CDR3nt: TGTGCCAGCAGTTACGACGGCAGGGGGTCCGGTGAGCAGTTCTTC

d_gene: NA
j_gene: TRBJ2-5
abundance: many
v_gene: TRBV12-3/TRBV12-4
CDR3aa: CASSLMRPRGYETQYF
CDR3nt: TGTGCCAGCAGTTTAATGAGGCCCCGTGGTTATGAGACCCAGTACTTC

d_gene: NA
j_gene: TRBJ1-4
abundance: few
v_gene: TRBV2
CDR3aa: CASDTSQPTNEKLFF
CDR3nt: TGTGCCAGCGACACCTCACAGCCAACTAATGAAAAACTGTTTTTT

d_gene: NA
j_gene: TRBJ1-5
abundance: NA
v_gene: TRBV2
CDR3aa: CASSALNYRVNQPQHF
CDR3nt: TGTGCCAGCAGCGCCCTTAATTACAGGGTTAATCAGCCCCAGCATTTT

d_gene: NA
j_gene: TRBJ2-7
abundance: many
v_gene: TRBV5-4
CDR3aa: CASSHRSGPYEQYF
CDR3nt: TGTGCCAGCAGCCACCGCAGCGGACCCTACGAGCAGTACTTC

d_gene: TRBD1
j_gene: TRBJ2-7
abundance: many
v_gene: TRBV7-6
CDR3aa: CASSSTGGYEQYF
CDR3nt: TGTGCCAGCAGCTCAACAGGGGGCTACGAGCAGTACTTC

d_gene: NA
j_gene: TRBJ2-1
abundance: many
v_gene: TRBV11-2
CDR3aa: CASSSRALSYNEQFF
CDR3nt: TGTGCCAGCAGCTCTCGGGCGCTCTCCTACAATGAGCAGTTCTTC

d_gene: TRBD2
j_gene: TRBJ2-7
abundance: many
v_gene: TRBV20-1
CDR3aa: CSARDLRTSGAYEQYF
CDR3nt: TGCAGTGCTAGAGATCTGAGGACTAGCGGGGCCTACGAGCAGTACTTC

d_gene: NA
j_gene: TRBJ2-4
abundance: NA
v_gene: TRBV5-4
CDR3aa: CASSLIGVSAKNIQYF
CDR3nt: TGCGCCAGCAGCCTCATAGGGGTGTCGGCCAAAAACATTCAGTACTTC

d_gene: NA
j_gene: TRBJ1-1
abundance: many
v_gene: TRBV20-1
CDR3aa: CSAYSGRNTEAFF
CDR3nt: TGCAGTGCTTACAGCGGGCGGAACACTGAAGCTTTCTTT

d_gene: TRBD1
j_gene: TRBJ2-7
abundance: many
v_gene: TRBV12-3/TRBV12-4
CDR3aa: CASSSGTGYNEQYF
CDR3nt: TGTGCCAGCAGTTCCGGGACAGGGTACAACGAGCAGTACTTC

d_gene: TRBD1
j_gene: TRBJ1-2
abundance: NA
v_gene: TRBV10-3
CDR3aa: CAITTGGYGYTF
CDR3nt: TGTGCCATCACCACAGGGGGCTATGGCTACACCTTC

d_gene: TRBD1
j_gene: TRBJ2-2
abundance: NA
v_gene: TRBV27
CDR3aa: CASSLYPPGQMRSGELFF
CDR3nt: TGTGCCAGCAGTTTATACCCCCCGGGACAGATGCGCTCCGGGGAGCTGTTTTTT

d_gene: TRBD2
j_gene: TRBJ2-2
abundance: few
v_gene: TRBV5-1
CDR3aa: CASSLSRAGGPSGELFF
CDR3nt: TGCGCCAGCAGCTTGAGCCGCGCGGGAGGGCCATCCGGGGAGCTGTTTTTT

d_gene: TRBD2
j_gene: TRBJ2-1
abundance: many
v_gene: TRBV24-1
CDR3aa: CATSEAGVSYNEQFF
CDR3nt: TGTGCCACCAGTGAAGCGGGAGTGTCCTACAATGAGCAGTTCTTC

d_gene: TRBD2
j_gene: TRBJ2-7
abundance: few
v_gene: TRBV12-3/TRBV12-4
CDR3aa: CASSLAGSGRHSYEQYF
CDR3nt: TGTGCCAGCAGTTTAGCGGGTAGCGGGAGACACTCCTACGAGCAGTACTTC

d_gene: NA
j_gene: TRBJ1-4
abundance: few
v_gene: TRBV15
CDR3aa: CATSRLTAPGGDEKLFF
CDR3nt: TGTGCCACCAGCAGACTTACGGCCCCGGGAGGAGATGAAAAACTGTTTTTT

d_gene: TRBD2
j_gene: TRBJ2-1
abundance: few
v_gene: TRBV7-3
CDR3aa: CASAAPGLAVNEQFF
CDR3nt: TGTGCCAGCGCAGCACCGGGACTAGCAGTAAATGAGCAGTTCTTC

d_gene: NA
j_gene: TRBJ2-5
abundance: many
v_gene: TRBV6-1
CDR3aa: CASSEAQETQYF
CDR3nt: TGTGCCAGCAGTGAAGCGCAGGAGACCCAGTACTTC

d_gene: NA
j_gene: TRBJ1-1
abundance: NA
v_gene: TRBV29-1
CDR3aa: CSVDNPGEAFF
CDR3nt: TGCAGCGTTGATAATCCGGGTGAAGCTTTCTTT

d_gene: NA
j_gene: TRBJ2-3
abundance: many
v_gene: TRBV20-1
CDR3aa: CSASPRTGSTDTQYF
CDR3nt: TGCAGTGCTAGTCCCAGAACAGGAAGCACAGATACGCAGTATTTT

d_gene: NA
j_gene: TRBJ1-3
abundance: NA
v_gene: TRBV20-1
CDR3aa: CSATGDGGNTIYF
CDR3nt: TGCAGTGCTACGGGTGACGGTGGAAACACCATATATTTT

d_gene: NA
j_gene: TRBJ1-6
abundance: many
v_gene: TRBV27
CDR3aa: CASSPLYRTANSPLHF
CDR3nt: TGTGCCAGCAGTCCCCTATACCGGACAGCTAATTCACCCCTCCACTTT

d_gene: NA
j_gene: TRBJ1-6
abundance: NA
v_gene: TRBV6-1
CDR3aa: CASRSVGGNSPLHF
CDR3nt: TGTGCCAGCAGATCGGTAGGGGGGAATTCACCCCTCCACTTT

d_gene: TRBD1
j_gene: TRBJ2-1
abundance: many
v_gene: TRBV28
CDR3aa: CASSKQGSSYNEQFF
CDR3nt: TGTGCCAGCAGCAAACAGGGGAGCTCCTACAATGAGCAGTTCTTC

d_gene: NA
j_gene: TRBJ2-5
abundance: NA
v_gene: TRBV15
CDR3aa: CATSRAGPSETQYF
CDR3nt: TGTGCCACCTCTCGGGCAGGGCCTTCAGAGACCCAGTACTTC

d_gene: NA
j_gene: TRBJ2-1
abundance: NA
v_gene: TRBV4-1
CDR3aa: CASSQDLSDSYEQFF
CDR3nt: TGCGCCAGCAGCCAAGATTTATCGGACTCGTACGAGCAGTTCTTC

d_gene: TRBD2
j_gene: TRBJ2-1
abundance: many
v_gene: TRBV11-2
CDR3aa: CASSLGLAGREQFF
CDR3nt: TGTGCCAGCAGCTTAGGGCTAGCGGGAAGGGAGCAGTTCTTC

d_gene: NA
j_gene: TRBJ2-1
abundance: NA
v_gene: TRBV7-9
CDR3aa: CASSFPPSPEQFF
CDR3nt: TGTGCCAGCAGCTTTCCCCCTAGCCCTGAGCAGTTCTTC

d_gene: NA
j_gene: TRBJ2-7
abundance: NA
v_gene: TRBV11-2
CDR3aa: CASSKPSLAVPHEQYF
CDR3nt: TGTGCCAGCAGCAAACCTTCCCTGGCGGTTCCCCACGAGCAGTACTTC

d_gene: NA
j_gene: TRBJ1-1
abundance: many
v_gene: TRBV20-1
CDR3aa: CSARQGVTEAFF
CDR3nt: TGCAGTGCTCGCCAGGGTGTCACTGAAGCTTTCTTT

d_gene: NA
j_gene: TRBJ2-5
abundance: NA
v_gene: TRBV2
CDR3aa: CASSEGRGGIETQYF
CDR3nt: TGTGCCAGCAGTGAGGGGCGGGGTGGTATAGAGACCCAGTACTTC

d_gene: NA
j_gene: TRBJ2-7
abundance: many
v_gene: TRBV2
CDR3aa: CASRVAYEQYF
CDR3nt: TGTGCCAGCAGGGTAGCCTACGAGCAGTACTTC

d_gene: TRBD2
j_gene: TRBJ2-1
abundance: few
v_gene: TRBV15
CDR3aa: CATSRDRPAGGPEQFF
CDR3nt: TGTGCCACCAGCAGAGATCGCCCAGCGGGAGGGCCTGAGCAGTTCTTC

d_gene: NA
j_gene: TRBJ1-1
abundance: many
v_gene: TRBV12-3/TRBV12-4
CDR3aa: CASSPPMGYTEAFF
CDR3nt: TGTGCCAGCAGCCCCCCGATGGGGTACACTGAAGCTTTCTTT

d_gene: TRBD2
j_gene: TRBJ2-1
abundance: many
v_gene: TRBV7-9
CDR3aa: CASSLGAGDEQFF
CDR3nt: TGTGCCAGCAGCTTAGGAGCGGGAGATGAGCAGTTCTTC

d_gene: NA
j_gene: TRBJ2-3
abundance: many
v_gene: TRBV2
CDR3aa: CASSALPAGDTQYF
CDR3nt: TGTGCCAGCAGTGCTCTTCCCGCCGGGGATACGCAGTATTTT